A single sample is the source of the 19 T cell receptor beta chains below, sequenced in a study of technical replicates of blood from four donors. Profiled with immunoSEQ multiplex PCR; TCRdb holds only in-frame clones, not every one. The table has approximately 77,000 clones, around 94% seen once. Sequencing input: T cells isolated from PBMCs. These receptors came from a human donor in good health.

V is TRBV28 and J is TRBJ2-7; the match to TRBD2 covers 10 bases. The CDR3 spans 16 residues. The germline V gene has CDR1 MDHEN and CDR2 SYDVKM. J was trimmed by 1 base and V by 6 bases; bases with no gene match: 9. The CDR3 coding sequence is TGTGCCAGCAGCCGAAACGGACTAGCGGAGTCCTACGAGCAGTACTTC. Translating it yields CASSRNGLAESYEQYF. Full variable domain (rest looked up from reference TRBV28 and TRBJ2-7): DVKVTQSSRYLVKRTGEKVFLECVQDMDHENMFWYRQDPGLGLRLIYFSYDVKMKEKGDIPEGYSVSREKKERFSLILESASTNQTSMYLCASSRNGLAESYEQYFGPGTRLTVT.

The chain couples TRBV10-1 to TRBJ2-3, with 8 bases that match TRBD2. The CDR3 contains 16 residues. Unmatched junction bases numbered 7, after V lost 0 bases and J lost 5 bases. Germline lookup yields CDR1 WNHNN and CDR2 SYGVQD (reference sequence). The CDR3 spells CASSESLAAGGDTQYF. The CDR3 DNA reads as TGCGCCAGCAGTGAGTCCCTAGCGGCGGGGGGAGATACGCAGTATTTT.

This chain uses TRBV7-9 with TRBJ2-7, with a possible D match to TRBD2 (6 bases). V lost 3 bases and J lost 3, with 15 bases in between. CDR1 SEHNR and CDR2 FQNEAQ come from the germline V gene (reference sequence). This CDR3 is 15 amino acids long. The CDR3 sequence is CASSFSGLGGYEQYF. The CDR3 region has the DNA TGTGCCAGCAGCTTTTCAGGTTTGGGAGGCTACGAGCAGTACTTC.

This clone was recorded once. V gene TRBV6-5 combines with J gene TRBJ2-3, with TRBD2 as a possible D gene (6 bases). This CDR3 spans 12 amino acids. Germline V gives CDR1 MNHEY, CDR2 SVGAGI. The ends were cut back, 6 bases at V and 5 bases at J, with 9 bases in the middle. The CDR3 DNA reads as TGTGCCAGCAGACGACTAGGAGATACGCAGTATTTT. This encodes CASRRLGDTQYF.

The table lists this clone with a count of one. V usage is TRBV2 and J usage is TRBJ1-4, with D hard to call. Trimming shortened V by 3 bases and J by 1 base, and 6 bases separated the two germline ends. The germline CDR1 and CDR2 sequences are SNHLY and FYNNEI. The CDR3 covers 14 residues. CDR3 loop: CASSDRLTNEKLFF. The CDR3 nucleotides read TGTGCCAGCAGTGACCGTTTAACTAATGAAAAACTGTTTTTT. The full variable domain, rest sourced from reference TRBV2 and TRBJ1-4, is EPEVTQTPSHQVTQMGQEVILRCVPISNHLYFYWYRQILGQKVEFLVSFYNNEISEKSEIFDDQFSVERPDGSNFTLKIRSTKLEDSAMYFCASSDRLTNEKLFFGSGTQLSVL.

The chain joins TRBV30 to TRBJ2-2, with D maybe TRBD2 (6 bases). Germline V gene data show CDR1 as GTSNPN and CDR2 as SVGIG (reference sequence). Deletions cut 2 bases from V and 6 bases from J, with 19 bases between. The CDR3 runs to 16 residues. The CDR3 region has the DNA TGTGCCTGGAGTCGAAGACTAGTAAGGACCGCCGGGGAGCTGTTTTTT. It codes for CAWSRRLVRTAGELFF.

This chain connects TRBV7-9 to TRBJ1-6; D not resolved. From germline, CDR1 is SEHNR and CDR2 FQNEAQ (reference sequence). The CDR3 spans 14 residues. Trimming removed 5 bases from V and 5 bases from J, with 10 bases in between. CDR3 nucleotides: TGTGCCAGCAGCGTAGATTTAGATAATTCACCCCTCCACTTT. It specifies CASSVDLDNSPLHF. The entire variable domain, with the rest obtained from reference TRBV7-9 and TRBJ1-6, is as follows: DTGVSQNPRHKITKRGQNVTFRCDPISEHNRLYWYRQTLGQGPEFLTYFQNEAQLEKSRLLSDRFSAERPKGSFSTLEIQRTEQGDSAMYLCASSVDLDNSPLHFGNGTRLTVT.

This clone was counted a single time. V gene TRBV4-1 combines with J gene TRBJ1-2; 8 nucleotides match TRBD1. V trimming: 0 bases; J trimming: 0 bases; junction bases outside the gene matches: 9. The CDR3 runs 18 residues. In germline, CDR1 is MGHRA, CDR2 YSYEKL. The CDR3 DNA is TGCGCCAGCAGCCAAGATTATCAGGGGGCGCGCCCTAACTATGGCTACACCTTC. Amino acids: CASSQDYQGARPNYGYTF.

The rearrangement links TRBV27 to TRBJ1-5; TRBD1 agrees at 10 bases. Unmatched junction bases numbered 5, after V lost 3 bases and J lost 9 bases. Germline loops: CDR1 MNHEY, CDR2 SMNVEV (reference sequence). This CDR3 spans 14 amino acids. The CDR3 bases are TGTGCCAGCAGTTTCGACAGGGGGCGGAGGCCCCAGCATTTT. Amino acids: CASSFDRGRRPQHF.

The chain links TRBV2 to TRBJ1-5, with D hard to call. Germline CDR1 is SNHLY and CDR2 is FYNNEI. The CDR3 sequence is 11 residues long. With 3 bases removed from V and 6 bases from J, the gap between germline ends came to 3 bases. The CDR3 here is CASSESQPQHF. CDR3 bases: TGTGCCAGCAGTGAGAGTCAGCCCCAGCATTTT.

The chain combines TRBV20-1 with TRBJ1-1; D is uncertain. CDR1 and CDR2 from the germline V gene are DFQATT and SNEGSKA (reference sequence). Trimming took 5 bases from V and 1 from J, leaving 5 bases between them. The CDR3 spans 11 residues. The CDR3 reads CSAGSNTEAFF. In DNA form, the CDR3 reads TGCAGTGCTGGCTCGAACACTGAAGCTTTCTTT.

This chain connects TRBV7-9 to TRBJ1-1; the D is unclear. This CDR3 region has 14 residues. Trimming removed 5 bases from V and 2 bases from J, with 12 bases in between. Germline CDR1 and CDR2: SEHNR and FQNEAQ (reference sequence). CDR3 sequence: CASSPNSLNTEAFF. CDR3 nucleotides: TGTGCCAGCAGCCCCAACAGCCTCAACACTGAAGCTTTCTTT. Supplemented by reference TRBV7-9 and TRBJ1-1, the full variable domain reads DTGVSQNPRHKITKRGQNVTFRCDPISEHNRLYWYRQTLGQGPEFLTYFQNEAQLEKSRLLSDRFSAERPKGSFSTLEIQRTEQGDSAMYLCASSPNSLNTEAFFGQGTRLTVV.

The chain has TRBV4-1 and TRBJ2-1, with TRBD2 identical over 10 bases. The CDR3 is 16 amino acids. The V and J ends lost 1 base and 10 bases, in that order; junction bases with no gene match: 10. Germline assignment: CDR1 MGHRA and CDR2 YSYEKL. The CDR3, as DNA: TGCGCCAGCAGCCAAGTAGGCGGGACTAGCGTTATAGAGCAGTTCTTC. This gives the protein CASSQVGGTSVIEQFF.

V gene TRBV5-4 combines with J gene TRBJ2-2, with TRBD1 matching over 8 bases. Germline V CDR1 and CDR2: SGHNT, YYREEE (reference sequence). The V and J ends lost 4 bases and 1 base, in that order; junction bases with no gene match: 3. This CDR3 is 15 amino acids long. The CDR3 DNA reads TGTGCCAGCAGCGTCGGACAGGGGAACACCGGGGAGCTGTTTTTT. Amino acids: CASSVGQGNTGELFF.

The V call is TRBV18, the J call TRBJ2-6, with TRBD2 as a possible D gene (6 bases). Germline V CDR1 and CDR2: KGHSH, LQKENI. The CDR3 runs to 15 residues. The V gene lost 6 bases and the J gene lost 3 bases, with 12 bases spanning the gap. CDR3 DNA sequence: TGTGCCAGCTCCCACCCGGGGGATGGGGCCAACGTCCTGACTTTC. Translated: CASSHPGDGANVLTF.

The chain has TRBV30 and TRBJ1-2; TRBD1 agrees at 8 bases. The CDR3 has 14 residues. From germline, CDR1 is GTSNPN and CDR2 SVGIG (reference sequence). J was trimmed by 7 bases and V by 5 bases; bases with no gene match: 12. CDR3 in amino acids: CAWVRDRGQAGYTF. The DNA of the CDR3 is TGTGCCTGGGTCCGAGACAGGGGACAAGCTGGCTACACCTTC. The full variable domain, completed using reference TRBV30 and TRBJ1-2, is SQTIHQWPATLVQPVGSPLSLECTVEGTSNPNLYWYRQAAGRGLQLLFYSVGIGQISSEVPQNLSASRPQDRQFILSSKKLLLSDSGFYLCAWVRDRGQAGYTFGSGTRLTVV.

The chain recombines TRBV18 with TRBJ2-3; no clear D gene. Germline CDR1 KGHSH, CDR2 LQKENI. CDR3 length equals 16 residues. V lost 2 bases, J lost 0 bases, and 12 bases lay in between. CDR3 in DNA: TGTGCCAGCTCACCATGGAGACGGCTAAGCACAGATACGCAGTATTTT. It codes for CASSPWRRLSTDTQYF.

The chain has TRBV7-6 and TRBJ2-7; TRBD1 aligns across 9 bases. V trimming: 2 bases; J trimming: 9 bases; junction bases outside the gene matches: 11. The CDR3 consists of 15 residues. Germline V gene sequence: CDR1 SGHVS, CDR2 FNYEAQ. The DNA for the CDR3 is TGTGCCAGCAGCTTATACGGGACAGGGACCTCTACGCAGTACTTC. Encoded protein: CASSLYGTGTSTQYF.

V usage is TRBV5-1 and J usage is TRBJ2-4, with D hard to call. This CDR3 has 21 amino acids. The V gene's germline CDR1 is SGHRS and CDR2 YFSETQ. The germline V and J ends were trimmed by 0 bases and 1 base, with 26 bases remaining between them. In nucleotides, the CDR3 is TGCGCCAGCAGCTTGGACCCCCCGCTGACTGGCCGCATCGGGGCCAAAAACATTCAGTACTTC. Protein product: CASSLDPPLTGRIGAKNIQYF.